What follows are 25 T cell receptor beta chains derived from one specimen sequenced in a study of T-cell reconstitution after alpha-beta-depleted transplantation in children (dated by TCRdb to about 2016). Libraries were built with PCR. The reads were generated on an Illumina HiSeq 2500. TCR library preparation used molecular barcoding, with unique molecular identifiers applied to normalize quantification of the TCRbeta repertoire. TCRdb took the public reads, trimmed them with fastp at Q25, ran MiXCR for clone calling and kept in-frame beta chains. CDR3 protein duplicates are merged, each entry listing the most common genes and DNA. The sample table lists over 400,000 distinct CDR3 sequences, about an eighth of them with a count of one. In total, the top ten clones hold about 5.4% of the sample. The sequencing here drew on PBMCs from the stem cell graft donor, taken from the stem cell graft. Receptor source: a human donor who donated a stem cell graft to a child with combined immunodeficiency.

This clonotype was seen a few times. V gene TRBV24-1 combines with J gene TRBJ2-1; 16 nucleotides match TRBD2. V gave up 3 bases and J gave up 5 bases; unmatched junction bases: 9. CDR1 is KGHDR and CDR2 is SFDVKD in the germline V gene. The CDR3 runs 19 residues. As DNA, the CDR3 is TGTGCCACCAGTGATCCGGGACTAGCGGGAGGGCATTGGGACAATGAGCAGTTCTTC. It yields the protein CATSDPGLAGGHWDNEQFF.

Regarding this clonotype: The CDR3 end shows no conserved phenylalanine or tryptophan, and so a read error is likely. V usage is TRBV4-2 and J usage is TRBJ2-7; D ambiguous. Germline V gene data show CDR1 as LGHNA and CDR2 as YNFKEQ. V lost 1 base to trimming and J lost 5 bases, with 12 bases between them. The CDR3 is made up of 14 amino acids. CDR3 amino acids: CASSQGMIWDEQYL. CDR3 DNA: TGTGCCAGCAGCCAAGGCATGATCTGGGACGAGCAGTACTTA.

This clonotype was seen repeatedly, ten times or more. The CDR3 sequence is CASSPNTGGKGTEAFF. The CDR3 region has the DNA TGCGCCAGCAGCCCCAACACAGGGGGAAAAGGCACTGAAGCTTTCTTT. This chain joins TRBV5-1 and TRBJ1-1; TRBD1 matches 8 bases. This CDR3 has 16 residues. CDR1 is SGHRS and CDR2 is YFSETQ in the germline V gene. V lost 4 bases to trimming and J lost 4 bases; unmatched junction nucleotides: 12.

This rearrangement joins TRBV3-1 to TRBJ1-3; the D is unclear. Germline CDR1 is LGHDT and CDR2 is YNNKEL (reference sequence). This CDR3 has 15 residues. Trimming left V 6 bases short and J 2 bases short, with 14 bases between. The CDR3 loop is CASSTNPGAGNTIYF. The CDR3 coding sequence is TGTGCCAGCAGTACAAACCCCGGGGCTGGAAACACCATATATTTT.

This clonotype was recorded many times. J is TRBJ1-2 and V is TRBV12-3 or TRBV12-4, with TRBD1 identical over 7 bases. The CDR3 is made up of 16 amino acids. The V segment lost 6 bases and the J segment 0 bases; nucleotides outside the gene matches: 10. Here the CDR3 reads CASSGIRGNPNYGYTF. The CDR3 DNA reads TGTGCCAGCAGCGGAATCAGGGGGAACCCTAACTATGGCTACACCTTC.

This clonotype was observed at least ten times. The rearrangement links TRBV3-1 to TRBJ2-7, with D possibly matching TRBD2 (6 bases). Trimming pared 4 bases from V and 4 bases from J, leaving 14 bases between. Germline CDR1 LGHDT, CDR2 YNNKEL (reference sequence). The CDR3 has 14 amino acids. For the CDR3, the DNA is TGTGCCAGCAGCCCTCTAGCGAAAGTATACGAGCAGTACTTC. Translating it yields CASSPLAKVYEQYF.

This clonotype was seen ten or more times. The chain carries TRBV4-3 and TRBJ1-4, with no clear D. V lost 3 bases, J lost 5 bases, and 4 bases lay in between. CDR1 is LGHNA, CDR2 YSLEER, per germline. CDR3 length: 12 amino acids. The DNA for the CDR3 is TGCGCCAGCAGCCACCCCAATGAAAAACTGTTTTTT. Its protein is CASSHPNEKLFF.

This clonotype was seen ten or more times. CDR3 residues: CASSPGTSGNTGELFF. For the CDR3, the DNA is TGTGCCAGCAGTCCCGGGACTAGCGGAAACACCGGGGAGCTGTTTTTT. This chain joins TRBV12-3 or TRBV12-4 and TRBJ2-2, with 11 bases fitting TRBD2. The CDR3 has 16 amino acids. The junction had 4 bases not matched to a gene; V was cut back by 5 bases and J by 2 bases.

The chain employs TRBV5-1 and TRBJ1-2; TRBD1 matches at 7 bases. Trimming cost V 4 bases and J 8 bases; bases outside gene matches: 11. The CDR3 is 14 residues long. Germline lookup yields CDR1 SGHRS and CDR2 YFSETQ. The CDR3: CASSTTGDVGGYTF. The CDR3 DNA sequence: TGCGCCAGCAGCACCACAGGGGACGTCGGGGGCTACACCTTC. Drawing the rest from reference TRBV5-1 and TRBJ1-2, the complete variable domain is KAGVTQTPRYLIKTRGQQVTLSCSPISGHRSVSWYQQTPGQGLQFLFEYFSETQRNKGNFPGRFSGRQFSNSRSEMNVSTLELGDSALYLCASSTTGDVGGYTFGSGTRLTVV.

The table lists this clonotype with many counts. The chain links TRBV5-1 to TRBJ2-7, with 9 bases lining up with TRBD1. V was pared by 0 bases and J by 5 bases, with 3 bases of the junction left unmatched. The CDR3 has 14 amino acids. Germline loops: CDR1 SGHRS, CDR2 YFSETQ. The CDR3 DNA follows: TGCGCCAGCAGCTTGGGGACAGGGGAAAACGAGCAGTACTTC. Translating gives CASSLGTGENEQYF.

The CDR3 coding sequence is TGCGCCAGCAGCTCCAAGTTTCGGGGTGAGCAGTTCTTC. This encodes CASSSKFRGEQFF. The V call is TRBV5-1, the J call TRBJ2-1, with D maybe TRBD2 (5 bases). CDR3 length equals 13 residues. Germline lookup yields CDR1 SGHRS and CDR2 YFSETQ. The V end lost 3 bases, the J end lost 9 bases, and 13 bases lay between the germline ends. The full variable domain, in which reference TRBV5-1 and TRBJ2-1 provide the parts outside the CDR3, is KAGVTQTPRYLIKTRGQQVTLSCSPISGHRSVSWYQQTPGQGLQFLFEYFSETQRNKGNFPGRFSGRQFSNSRSEMNVSTLELGDSALYLCASSSKFRGEQFFGPGTRLTVL.

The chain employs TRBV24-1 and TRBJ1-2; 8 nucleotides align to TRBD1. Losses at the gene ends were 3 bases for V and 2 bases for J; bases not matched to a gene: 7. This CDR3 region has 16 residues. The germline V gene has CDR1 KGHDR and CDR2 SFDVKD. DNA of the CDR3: TGTGCCACCAGTGATCAGAGACAGGGGCCAAACTATGGCTACACCTTC. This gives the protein CATSDQRQGPNYGYTF.

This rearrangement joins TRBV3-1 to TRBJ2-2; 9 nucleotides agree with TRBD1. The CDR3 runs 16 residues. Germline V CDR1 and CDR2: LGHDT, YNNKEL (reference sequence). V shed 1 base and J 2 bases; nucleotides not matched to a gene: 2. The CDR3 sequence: CASSQVTGGNTGELFF. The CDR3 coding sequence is TGTGCCAGCAGCCAAGTCACAGGGGGCAACACCGGGGAGCTGTTTTTT.

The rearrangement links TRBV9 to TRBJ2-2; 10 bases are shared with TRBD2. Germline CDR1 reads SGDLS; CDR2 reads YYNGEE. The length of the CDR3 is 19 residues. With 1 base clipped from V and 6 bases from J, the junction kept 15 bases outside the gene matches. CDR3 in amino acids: CASSVRASGSFEGSGELFF. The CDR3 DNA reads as TGTGCCAGCAGCGTACGGGCTAGCGGGAGTTTCGAAGGTTCCGGGGAGCTGTTTTTT.

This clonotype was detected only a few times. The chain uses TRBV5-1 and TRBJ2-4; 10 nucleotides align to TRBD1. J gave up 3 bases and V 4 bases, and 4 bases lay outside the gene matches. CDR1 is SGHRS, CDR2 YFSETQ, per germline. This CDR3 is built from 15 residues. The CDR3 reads CASSPGQGVKNIQYF. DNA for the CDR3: TGCGCCAGCAGCCCCGGACAGGGGGTCAAAAACATTCAGTACTTC.

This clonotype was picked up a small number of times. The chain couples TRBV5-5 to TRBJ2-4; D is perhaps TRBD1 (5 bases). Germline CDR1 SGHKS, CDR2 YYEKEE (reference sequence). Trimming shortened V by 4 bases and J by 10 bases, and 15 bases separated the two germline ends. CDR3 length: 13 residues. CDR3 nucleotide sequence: TGTGCCAGCAGCCCTCCGACGACAGAAATTCAGTACTTC. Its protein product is CASSPPTTEIQYF.

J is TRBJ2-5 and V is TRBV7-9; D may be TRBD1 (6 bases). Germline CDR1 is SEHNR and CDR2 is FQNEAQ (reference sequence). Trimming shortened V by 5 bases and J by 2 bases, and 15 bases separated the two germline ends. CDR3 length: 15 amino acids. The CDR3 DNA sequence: TGTGCCAGCAGCCGAGGGGGTCGTTTACAAGAGACCCAGTACTTC. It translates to CASSRGGRLQETQYF.

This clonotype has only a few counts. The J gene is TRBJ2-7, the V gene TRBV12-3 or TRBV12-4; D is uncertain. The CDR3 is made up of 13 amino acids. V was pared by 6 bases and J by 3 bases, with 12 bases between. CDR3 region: CASSPTTFYEQYF. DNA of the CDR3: TGTGCCAGCAGCCCCACGACTTTCTACGAGCAGTACTTC.

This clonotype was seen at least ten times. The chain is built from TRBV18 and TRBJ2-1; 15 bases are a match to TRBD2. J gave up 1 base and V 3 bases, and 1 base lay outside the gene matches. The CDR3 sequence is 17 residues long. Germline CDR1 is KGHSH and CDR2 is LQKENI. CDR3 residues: CASSPGTSGRSYNEQFF. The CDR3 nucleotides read TGTGCCAGCTCACCGGGGACTAGCGGGAGGTCCTACAATGAGCAGTTCTTC.

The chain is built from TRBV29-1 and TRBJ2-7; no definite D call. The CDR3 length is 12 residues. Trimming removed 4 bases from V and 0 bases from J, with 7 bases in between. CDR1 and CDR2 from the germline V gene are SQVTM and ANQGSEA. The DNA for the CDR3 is TGCAGCGTTGCTCCAGGCTCCTACGAGCAGTACTTC. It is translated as CSVAPGSYEQYF.

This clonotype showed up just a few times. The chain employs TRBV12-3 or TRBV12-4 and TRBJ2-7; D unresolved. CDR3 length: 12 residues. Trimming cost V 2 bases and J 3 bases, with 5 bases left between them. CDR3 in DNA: TGTGCCAGCAGTTTATATGTCTACGAGCAGTACTTC. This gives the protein CASSLYVYEQYF.

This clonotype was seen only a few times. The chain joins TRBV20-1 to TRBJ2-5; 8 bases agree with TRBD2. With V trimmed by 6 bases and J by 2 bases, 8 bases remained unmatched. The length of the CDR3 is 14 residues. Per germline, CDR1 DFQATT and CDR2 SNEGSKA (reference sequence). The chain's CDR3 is CSAPGGGWQETQYF. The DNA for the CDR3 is TGCAGTGCCCCCGGGGGGGGCTGGCAAGAGACCCAGTACTTC.

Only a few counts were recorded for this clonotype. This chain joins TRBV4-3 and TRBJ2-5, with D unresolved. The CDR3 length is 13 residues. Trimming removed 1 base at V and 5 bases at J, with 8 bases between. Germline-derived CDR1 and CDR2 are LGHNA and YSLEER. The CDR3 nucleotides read TGCGCCAGCAGCCAAGGTTTAGCCGAGACCCAGTACTTC. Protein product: CASSQGLAETQYF.

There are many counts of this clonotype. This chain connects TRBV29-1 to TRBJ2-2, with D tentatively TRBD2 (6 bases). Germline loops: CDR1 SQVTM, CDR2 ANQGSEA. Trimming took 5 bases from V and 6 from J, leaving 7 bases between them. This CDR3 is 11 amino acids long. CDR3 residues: CSVRRAGELFF. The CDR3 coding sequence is TGCAGCGTTAGGAGGGCCGGGGAGCTGTTTTTT.

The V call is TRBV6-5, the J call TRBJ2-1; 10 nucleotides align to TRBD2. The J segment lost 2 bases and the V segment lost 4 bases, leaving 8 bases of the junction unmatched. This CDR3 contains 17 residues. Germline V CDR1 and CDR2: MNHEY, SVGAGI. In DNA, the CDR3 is TGTGCCAGCAGTTCCCGGAGGACTAGCGGTACCTACAATGAGCAGTTCTTC. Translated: CASSSRRTSGTYNEQFF.